Each of the 14 T cell receptor beta chains below was sequenced from the same sample in a study of cytomegalovirus exposure and HLA in healthy donors. Amplification used 60 Vbeta primers and 13 Jbeta primers. Profiling relied on immunoSEQ multiplex PCR, and the TCRdb table lists in-frame clones only, not all of them. The repertoire holds about 220,000 clones, with about 75% as singletons. The sequencing sample was made of PBMCs. All receptors derive from a woman aged 25 to 39 in good health and CMV-seronegative.

V and J are TRBV19 and TRBJ1-5; unclear D gene. The germline V gene has CDR1 LNHDA and CDR2 SQIVND (reference sequence). The CDR3 length is 16 residues. Trimming shortened V by 3 bases and J by 0 bases, and 12 bases separated the two germline ends. This CDR3 is CASSMEGRYSNQPQHF. As DNA, the CDR3 is TGTGCCAGTAGTATGGAGGGCAGATATAGCAATCAGCCCCAGCATTTT.

This chain links TRBV5-1 with TRBJ1-5; no definite D call. Trimming removed 0 bases from V and 2 bases from J, with 12 bases in between. This CDR3 contains 16 residues. Germline CDR1 is SGHRS and CDR2 is YFSETQ. The CDR3 sequence is CASSLEGGGGNQPQHF. The CDR3 DNA follows: TGCGCCAGCAGCTTGGAGGGAGGCGGAGGCAATCAGCCCCAGCATTTT.

Comment on this clone: Other DNA sequences within the sample encode an identical CDR3. The chain uses TRBV10-2 and TRBJ2-2; perhaps TRBD1 as D (6 bases). The CDR3 runs 18 residues. V lost 9 bases and J 7 bases, leaving 30 bases between the germline ends. CDR1 and CDR2 from the germline V gene are WSHSY and SAAADI. The CDR3 is CASSEPGQAKFKDGELFF. The DNA of the CDR3 is TGCGCCAGTAGCGAACCGGGACAAGCTAAATTTAAGGACGGGGAGCTGTTTTTT.

Remarks on this clone: The junction departs from the called germline gene at one end, perhaps through a read error. The CDR3 DNA reads as TGTGCCAGCAGTGACCAACCTTACGGGCAGTACTTC. Its protein product is CASSDQPYGQYF. The chain carries TRBV2 and TRBJ2-7, with D unclear. Looked up from germline, CDR1 is SNHLY and CDR2 is FYNNEI. The length of the CDR3 is 12 residues. Together with reference TRBV2 and TRBJ2-7, the CDR3 gives the full variable domain: EPEVTQTPSHQVTQMGQEVILRCVPISNHLYFYWYRQILGQKVEFLVSFYNNEISEKSEIFDDQFSVERPDGSNFTLKIRSTKLEDSAMYFCASSDQPYGQYFGPGTRLTVT.

The V gene is TRBV6-1, the J gene TRBJ2-5; 7 bases are shared with TRBD2. There are 15 residues in the CDR3. The germline gives CDR1 MNHNS, CDR2 SASEGT. V lost 5 bases to trimming and J lost 4 bases; unmatched junction nucleotides: 10. The CDR3 is CASSHSLREGETQYF. CDR3 DNA: TGTGCCAGCAGTCATTCACTAAGGGAGGGAGAGACCCAGTACTTC.

CDR3 sequence reads: CASLDRGSGQPQHF. The DNA for the CDR3 is TGCGCCAGCTTGGACAGGGGATCTGGGCAGCCCCAGCATTTT. This chain links TRBV10-2 with TRBJ1-5, with 9 bases matching TRBD1. Germline CDR1 WSHSY, CDR2 SAAADI. CDR3 length: 14 amino acids. V lost 8 bases to trimming and J lost 7 bases; unmatched junction nucleotides: 9.

The V and J genes are TRBV7-9 and TRBJ2-7; 7 nucleotides match TRBD1. The CDR3 has 14 residues. The germline V gene has CDR1 SEHNR and CDR2 FQNEAQ (reference sequence). Trimming removed 5 bases from V and 2 bases from J; junction bases left unmatched: 6. The chain's CDR3 is CASSVNQGAYEQYF. DNA for the CDR3: TGTGCCAGCAGCGTCAACCAGGGGGCCTACGAGCAGTACTTC.

The chain employs TRBV27 and TRBJ2-7, with 11 bases matching TRBD1. The length of the CDR3 is 16 residues. V trimming: 3 bases; J trimming: 3 bases; junction bases outside the gene matches: 7. CDR1 is MNHEY and CDR2 is SMNVEV in the germline V gene (reference sequence). The CDR3 loop is CASSLEGTGGFYEQYF. DNA of the CDR3: TGTGCCAGCAGTTTGGAGGGGACAGGGGGATTCTACGAGCAGTACTTC.

The V and J genes are TRBV18 and TRBJ1-1; TRBD1 might be the D (5 bases). The CDR3 extends over 15 amino acids. Germline V gene data show CDR1 as KGHSH and CDR2 as LQKENI. Trimming pared 0 bases from V and 1 base from J, leaving 9 bases between. The CDR3 loop is CASSPPGGANTEAFF. The CDR3, as DNA: TGTGCCAGCTCACCACCGGGCGGGGCGAACACTGAAGCTTTCTTT.

This clone appeared a single time. The rearrangement joins TRBV19 to TRBJ1-5, with 10 bases matching TRBD1. Germline CDR1 is LNHDA and CDR2 is SQIVND (reference sequence). The V segment lost 4 bases and the J segment 4 bases; nucleotides outside the gene matches: 10. The CDR3 loop spans 17 amino acids. The CDR3 reads CASSTSPDRGPNQPQHF. CDR3 nucleotide sequence: TGTGCCAGTAGTACTAGCCCAGACAGGGGGCCGAATCAGCCCCAGCATTTT.

J is TRBJ1-1 and V is TRBV7-9; no clear D gene. CDR1 and CDR2 from the germline V gene are SEHNR and FQNEAQ (reference sequence). Between the trimmed V and J ends, which lost 5 bases and 1 base, there was a span of 11 bases. The CDR3 contains 14 residues. CDR3 residues: CASSQVAENTEAFF. DNA of the CDR3: TGTGCCAGCAGCCAAGTAGCAGAGAACACTGAAGCTTTCTTT.

The V and J genes are TRBV29-1 and TRBJ1-4, with 7 bases fitting TRBD1. J was trimmed by 8 bases and V by 6 bases; bases with no gene match: 6. The CDR3 has 12 residues. Germline CDR1 reads SQVTM; CDR2 reads ANQGSEA. For the CDR3, the DNA is TGCAGCGTCGGGGCAGGGGGAGAAAAACTGTTTTTT. Amino acids: CSVGAGGEKLFF.

The J gene is TRBJ1-1, the V gene TRBV5-6; D is uncertain. V shed 1 base and J shed 1 base, with 5 bases lying between them. The CDR3 sequence is 13 residues long. CDR1 and CDR2 from the germline V gene are SGHDT and YYEEEE. The CDR3 bases are TGTGCCAGCAGCTTGAATAGGAACACTGAAGCTTTCTTT. Protein sequence: CASSLNRNTEAFF.

This clone was found a few times. V is TRBV5-6 and J is TRBJ1-1, with unresolved D. The CDR3 spans 12 residues. V was pared by 2 bases and J by 5 bases, with 7 bases between. From germline, CDR1 is SGHDT and CDR2 YYEEEE. CDR3 DNA sequence: TGTGCCAGCAGCTTCTTGGAGACTGAAGCTTTCTTT. This encodes CASSFLETEAFF.